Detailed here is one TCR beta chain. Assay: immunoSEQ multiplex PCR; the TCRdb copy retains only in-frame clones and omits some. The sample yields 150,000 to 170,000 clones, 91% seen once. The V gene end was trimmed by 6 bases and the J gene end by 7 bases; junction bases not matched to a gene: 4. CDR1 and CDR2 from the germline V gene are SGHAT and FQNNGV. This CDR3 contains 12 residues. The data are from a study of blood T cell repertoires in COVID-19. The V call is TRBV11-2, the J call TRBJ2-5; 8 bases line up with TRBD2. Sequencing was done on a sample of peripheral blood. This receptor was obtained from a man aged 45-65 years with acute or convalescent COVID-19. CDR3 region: CASRWLAGTQYF. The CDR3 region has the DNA TGTGCCAGCAGGTGGCTAGCGGGGACCCAGTACTTC.